The present TCR beta chain was sequenced within a study of OX40 agonist ivuxolimab in advanced cancers. Background for the entire study: Ivuxolimab, which targeted the costimulatory receptor OX40 (CD134), was an agonistic, fully human IgG2 monoclonal antibody. Intravenous ivuxolimab was administered to patients every 2 weeks at six dose levels: 0.01, 0.1, 0.3, 1.5, 3 and 10 mg/kg. Among the approximately 54 dose-escalation patients, approximately 20 had hepatocellular carcinoma, 15 or so melanoma, 9 renal cell carcinoma and 9 head and neck cancer. A male proportion of 75% to 85% and a mean age of around 60 years, ranging from about 20 to 79, were recorded for the dose-escalation cohort. Patients were allowed to have had prior anti-PD-1, anti-PD-L1 or anti-CTLA-4 therapy, and 40% of the dose-escalation patients had been treated with checkpoint inhibitors. Three dose-escalation patients achieved partial responses, one with hepatocellular carcinoma and two with cutaneous melanoma. Peripheral TCRbeta sequencing was intended to test whether TCR sequence diversity was altered and clonal T-cell expansion was caused by ivuxolimab. The paper covers the monotherapy dose-escalation part of the phase I ivuxolimab trial, which included N = 52 patients. Study-wide findings and limitations: In the 0.1-3.0 mg/kg groups, partial responders had among the lowest normalized peripheral clonal expansion, particularly in CD8+ T cells. On average, CD8+ T cells showed more expanded clones than CD4+ T cells after ivuxolimab. The antigen specificity of the clonally expanded peripheral T cells was not determined. Low levels of normalized T-cell clonal expansion were also shown by some nonresponding patients. At doses of 0.1 to 3.0 mg/kg, clonal expansion of both CD4+ and CD8+ blood T cells was observed from baseline to week 6.

The germline V gene provides CDR1 LGHNA and CDR2 YSLEER. Trimming removed 4 bases from V and 4 bases from J, leaving 9 bases between the germline ends. Reading from cysteine to phenylalanine, the CDR3 counts 13 amino acids. Left in the record is the CDR3 DNA by itself, 39 bases read in frame from the first base. Note on this clone: Which antigen it targets is not known. No quality values exist for individual bases; no much larger clone is one base distant.

Genomic DNA was extracted from sorted cells for sequencing of the TCRbeta CDR3 region. The immunoSEQ Assay was used for sequencing of TCRbeta CDR3 regions. This immuneACCESS table, as held by TCRdb, lists in-frame sequences with V and J called but not all clones. Of the missing ones, under half trace to an unresolved V gene in checked studies; the others have no known cause. The sample table contains some 29,000 clones; only one count was recorded for 80% to 95% of them. Over 7.5% of the sample is in the top ten clones. Patients with a history of autoimmune disease or receiving systemic immunosuppression were excluded from the trial. In every dose cohort, peripheral blood was drawn for TCR sequencing at baseline, cycle 4 day 1, and cycle 7 day 1. The samples were drawn from a first-in-human, open-label, multicenter phase I dose-escalation trial of ivuxolimab. Adults with locally advanced or metastatic melanoma, renal cell carcinoma, hepatocellular carcinoma or head and neck squamous cell carcinoma were enrolled in the trial. Before TCR sequencing, CD4+ T cells and CD8+ T cells were sorted from peripheral blood as separate populations.

Recombination connected TRBV4-3 to TRBJ2-3, with the D gene uncertain. The sequence came from an adult with an advanced solid tumor such as melanoma, head and neck, liver or kidney cancer. The sequenced sample was CD4+ or CD8+ T cells sorted from blood, obtained in a trial of the OX40 agonist ivuxolimab. The CDR3 region: CASSPPGSDTQYF. At the DNA level, the sequence is TGCGCCAGCAGCCCGCCGGGTTCAGATACGCAGTATTTT.